A single sample gave rise to the 30 T cell receptor beta chains below, sequenced in a study of long-term antiretroviral therapy in people with HIV. Version v3.0 of the immunoSEQ assay ran at survey level. The protocol was immunoSEQ multiplex PCR, while the TCRdb copy is restricted to in-frame clones and leaves out a portion. The table lists 30,000 to 45,000 clones, 80% of them singletons. This sample comprised unsorted PBMCs, obtained 3.4 years after starting antiretroviral therapy. All receptors derive from a man under 40 with HIV.

The chain has TRBV11-2 and TRBJ1-1, with D uncertain. Trimming took 6 bases from V and 0 from J, leaving 8 bases between them. The CDR3 contains 13 residues. Germline V gene data show CDR1 as SGHAT and CDR2 as FQNNGV. Here the CDR3 DNA reads TGTGCCAGCAGTCCACTTATGAACACTGAAGCTTTCTTT. Protein: CASSPLMNTEAFF.

The rearrangement links TRBV14 to TRBJ2-7; D gene ambiguous. Per germline, CDR1 SGHDN and CDR2 FVKESK. Trimming shortened V by 1 base and J by 0 bases, and 13 bases separated the two germline ends. The length of the CDR3 is 16 residues. In DNA form, the CDR3 reads TGTGCCAGCAGCCAAGGACGGGTCCCAAGCTCCTACGAGCAGTACTTC. Translated: CASSQGRVPSSYEQYF. Variable domain in full (rest from reference TRBV14 and TRBJ2-7): EAGVTQFPSHSVIEKGQTVTLRCDPISGHDNLYWYRRVMGKEIKFLLHFVKESKQDESGMPNNRFLAERTGGTYSTLKVQPAELEDSGVYFCASSQGRVPSSYEQYFGPGTRLTVT.

The V call is TRBV4-3, the J call TRBJ2-3; 7 bases map to TRBD2. The V gene's germline CDR1 is LGHNA and CDR2 YSLEER. V shed 0 bases, J shed 2 bases, and the junction held 14 bases outside the gene matches. The CDR3 covers 19 residues. CDR3 DNA sequence: TGCGCCAGCAGCCAAGATTTGCTTTCGGCTAGCGGAATCACAGATACGCAGTATTTT. It codes for CASSQDLLSASGITDTQYF.

This rearrangement joins TRBV19 to TRBJ1-5; possibly TRBD1 for D (6 bases). There are 15 residues in the CDR3. The germline CDR1 and CDR2 sequences are LNHDA and SQIVND (reference sequence). V was pared by 7 bases and J by 2 bases, with 15 bases between. DNA for the CDR3: TGTGCCAGTAAATGGAGGGGGGAGGGCAATCAGCCCCAGCATTTT. It specifies CASKWRGEGNQPQHF.

This chain uses TRBV27 with TRBJ2-2, with 8 bases fitting TRBD1. The CDR3 has 14 amino acids. Germline trimming cut 6 bases from V and 7 bases from J; bases unmatched to any gene: 7. Per germline, CDR1 MNHEY and CDR2 SMNVEV (reference sequence). DNA for the CDR3: TGTGCCAGCAGATCGGGACAGGCAATCGGGGAGCTGTTTTTT. Residues: CASRSGQAIGELFF.

Here the CDR3 reads CASSLGGPRELFF. The DNA for the CDR3 is TGTGCCAGCAGTTTAGGTGGGCCGCGGGAGCTGTTTTTT. The V gene is TRBV27, the J gene TRBJ2-2, with D unclear. The V and J ends lost 2 bases and 9 bases respectively, with 10 bases between them. CDR3 length equals 13 residues. CDR1 is MNHEY, CDR2 SMNVEV, per germline (reference sequence).

This chain uses TRBV15 with TRBJ1-4; D uncertain. Trimming took 8 bases from V and 8 from J, leaving 15 bases between them. The CDR3 runs to 13 residues. Germline CDR1 LNHNV, CDR2 YYDKDF (reference sequence). CDR3 residues: CATPTKVEEKLFF. CDR3 in DNA: TGTGCCACCCCTACGAAGGTCGAGGAAAAACTGTTTTTT.

V usage is TRBV10-3 and J usage is TRBJ1-1; D not certain. V lost 3 bases to trimming and J lost 5 bases, with 13 bases between them. This CDR3 region has 14 residues. Germline lookup yields CDR1 ENHRY and CDR2 SYGVKD. The CDR3 coding sequence is TGTGCCATCAGTGATGTGGAGTCGGGGACTGAAGCTTTCTTT. It translates to CAISDVESGTEAFF.

The V call is TRBV27, the J call TRBJ2-7; weak D call: TRBD2 (6 bases). CDR1 MNHEY and CDR2 SMNVEV come from the germline V gene (reference sequence). The CDR3 consists of 14 residues. V was trimmed by 6 bases and J by 3 bases, leaving 15 bases between them. The CDR3 protein is CASSQAGTVYEQYF. CDR3 sequence (DNA): TGTGCCAGCAGCCAGGCGGGGACTGTCTACGAGCAGTACTTC.

This sequence joins TRBV19 and TRBJ1-2, with 9 bases aligning to TRBD1. Germline V CDR1 and CDR2: LNHDA, SQIVND (reference sequence). The trim removed 1 base at V and 6 bases at J, leaving 0 bases unmatched. The CDR3 totals 13 residues. The CDR3: CASSIGTGDGYTF. In DNA form, the CDR3 reads TGTGCCAGTAGTATAGGGACAGGGGATGGCTACACCTTC.

V and J are TRBV2 and TRBJ2-1; 7 bases are a match to TRBD1. The germline gives CDR1 SNHLY, CDR2 FYNNEI. CDR3 size: 14 residues. Trimming removed 8 bases from V and 8 bases from J; junction bases left unmatched: 12. The CDR3, as DNA: TGTGCCAGCTCCCCGAGACAGGGATGGGATGAGCAGTTCTTC. Protein sequence: CASSPRQGWDEQFF.

The rearrangement links TRBV7-6 to TRBJ2-5; unclear D gene. CDR1 is SGHVS and CDR2 is FNYEAQ in the germline V gene. V gave up 3 bases and J gave up 2 bases, with 4 bases separating them. CDR3 length equals 12 residues. CDR3 amino acids: CASSFPQETQYF. CDR3 in DNA: TGTGCCAGCAGCTTTCCGCAAGAGACCCAGTACTTC.

This chain uses TRBV28 with TRBJ1-5, with 8 bases fitting TRBD1. The CDR3 has 17 residues. Germline values: CDR1 MDHEN, CDR2 SYDVKM. The J segment lost 3 bases and the V segment lost 3 bases, leaving 10 bases of the junction unmatched. The CDR3 nucleotides are TGTGCCAGCAGTTTCAACTGGACAGGGCCCTACAATCAGCCCCAGCATTTT. This translates into CASSFNWTGPYNQPQHF. The variable domain in full, with the rest retrieved from reference TRBV28 and TRBJ1-5, is DVKVTQSSRYLVKRTGEKVFLECVQDMDHENMFWYRQDPGLGLRLIYFSYDVKMKEKGDIPEGYSVSREKKERFSLILESASTNQTSMYLCASSFNWTGPYNQPQHFGDGTRLSIL.

The chain joins TRBV4-2 to TRBJ2-7; TRBD2 matches at 8 bases. Germline assignment: CDR1 LGHNA and CDR2 YNFKEQ. The CDR3 sequence is 14 residues long. The junction had 10 bases not matched to a gene; V was cut back by 8 bases and J by 4 bases. This CDR3 reads CASPGREGPYEQYF. The CDR3 coding sequence is TGTGCCAGCCCCGGGAGGGAGGGCCCTTACGAGCAGTACTTC.

The chain links TRBV5-1 to TRBJ1-4; a weak D match, TRBD1 (6 bases). Trimming removed 3 bases at V and 2 bases at J, with 11 bases between. The CDR3 consists of 15 residues. Germline CDR1 reads SGHRS; CDR2 reads YFSETQ. CDR3 protein: CASSSGGATNEKLFF. The CDR3 DNA follows: TGCGCCAGCAGCTCGGGGGGCGCGACTAATGAAAAACTGTTTTTT.

This clone has more than one count but fewer than ten. The chain is built from TRBV25-1 and TRBJ2-2; a possible D gene is TRBD2 (6 bases). The ends were cut back, 3 bases at V and 5 bases at J, with 10 bases in the middle. The germline gives CDR1 MGHDK, CDR2 SYGVNS. The length of the CDR3 is 14 residues. CDR3 coding DNA: TGTGCCAGCAGTGACCTAGCGATTACCGGGGAGCTGTTTTTT. Translated, it gives CASSDLAITGELFF.

The rearrangement uses TRBV7-2 and TRBJ2-3; TRBD2 aligns across 8 bases. This CDR3 has 15 amino acids. CDR1 SGHTA and CDR2 FQGNSA come from the germline V gene. The J segment lost 4 bases and the V segment lost 5 bases, leaving 8 bases of the junction unmatched. CDR3 region: CASSKAGVWADTQYF. The CDR3 nucleotides are TGTGCCAGCAGCAAAGCGGGAGTTTGGGCAGATACGCAGTATTTT. Using reference TRBV7-2 and TRBJ2-3 for the parts outside the CDR3, the full variable domain is GAGVSQSPSNKVTEKGKDVELRCDPISGHTALYWYRQSLGQGLEFLIYFQGNSAPDKSGLPSDRFSAERTGGSVSTLTIQRTQQEDSAVYLCASSKAGVWADTQYFGPGTRLTVL.

CDR3 DNA: TGTGCCAGCAGTGTAGCCACTCCCGCCAGCAATCAGCCCCAGCATTTT. Translated: CASSVATPASNQPQHF. The J gene is TRBJ1-5, the V gene TRBV2; D uncertain. The CDR3 is 16 residues long. Trimming left V 4 bases short and J 1 base short, with 14 bases between. The germline gives CDR1 SNHLY, CDR2 FYNNEI.

The V call is TRBV18, the J call TRBJ2-2, with D unresolved. CDR1 and CDR2 from the germline V gene are KGHSH and LQKENI. The CDR3 covers 12 residues. The V and J ends lost 4 bases and 6 bases respectively, with 6 bases between them. The CDR3 loop reads CASSLRSGELFF. For the CDR3, the DNA is TGTGCCAGCTCACTAAGGTCCGGGGAGCTGTTTTTT. The full variable domain, completed using reference TRBV18 and TRBJ2-2, is NAGVMQNPRHLVRRRGQEARLRCSPMKGHSHVYWYRQLPEEGLKFMVYLQKENIIDESGMPKERFSAEFPKEGPSILRIQQVVRGDSAAYFCASSLRSGELFFGEGSRLTVL.

The chain uses TRBV30 and TRBJ1-2; possible D gene TRBD1, 6 bases. This CDR3 has 12 residues. The V end was cut by 0 bases, the J end by 8 bases, with 10 bases between. Germline values: CDR1 GTSNPN, CDR2 SVGIG (reference sequence). CDR3 residues: CAWSVKGEGYTF. The CDR3 DNA reads TGTGCCTGGAGTGTTAAGGGGGAGGGCTACACCTTC. Using reference TRBV30 and TRBJ1-2 for the parts outside the CDR3, the full variable domain is SQTIHQWPATLVQPVGSPLSLECTVEGTSNPNLYWYRQAAGRGLQLLFYSVGIGQISSEVPQNLSASRPQDRQFILSSKKLLLSDSGFYLCAWSVKGEGYTFGSGTRLTVV.

The rearrangement links TRBV27 to TRBJ2-5; no firm D call. This CDR3 comprises 15 residues. Trimming removed 4 bases at V and 1 base at J, with 13 bases between. The germline CDR1 and CDR2 sequences are MNHEY and SMNVEV (reference sequence). This CDR3 is CASSSRTTPQETQYF. The DNA of the CDR3 is TGTGCCAGCAGTTCCAGGACGACGCCCCAAGAGACCCAGTACTTC.

The sample holds a few counts of this clone. The chain combines TRBV5-4 with TRBJ2-2, with 7 positions matching TRBD2. Germline lookup yields CDR1 SGHNT and CDR2 YYREEE (reference sequence). The CDR3 runs 13 residues. With V trimmed by 5 bases and J by 4 bases, 2 bases remained unmatched. The CDR3 coding sequence is TGTGCCAGCAGACAGCGGGGCACCGGGGAGCTGTTTTTT. This sequence encodes CASRQRGTGELFF.

The V and J genes are TRBV11-2 and TRBJ2-7; D is undetermined. CDR1 SGHAT and CDR2 FQNNGV come from the germline V gene. CDR3 length: 12 amino acids. Between the trimmed V and J ends, which lost 3 bases and 4 bases, there was a span of 7 bases. CDR3 sequence reads: CASSFPSYEQYF. In nucleotides, the CDR3 is TGTGCCAGCAGCTTTCCCAGTTACGAGCAGTACTTC.

The chain links TRBV19 to TRBJ2-2, with D possibly being TRBD1 or TRBD2 (5 bases each). The CDR3 is 17 residues long. The germline CDR1 and CDR2 sequences are LNHDA and SQIVND (reference sequence). Trimming removed 5 bases at V and 4 bases at J, with 20 bases between. CDR3 protein: CASSSPQGSGSTGELFF. The DNA for the CDR3 is TGTGCCAGTAGTTCCCCCCAGGGTTCGGGGTCCACCGGGGAGCTGTTTTTT. Based on the CDR3 plus reference TRBV19 and TRBJ2-2, the full variable domain is DGGITQSPKYLFRKEGQNVTLSCEQNLNHDAMYWYRQDPGQGLRLIYYSQIVNDFQKGDIAEGYSVSREKKESFPLTVTSAQKNPTAFYLCASSSPQGSGSTGELFFGEGSRLTVL.

V usage is TRBV5-1 and J usage is TRBJ2-5, with TRBD1 matching over 7 bases. Trimming cost V 2 bases and J 1 base; bases outside gene matches: 8. Per the germline V gene, CDR1 is SGHRS and CDR2 is YFSETQ. The CDR3 has 16 residues. CDR3 nucleotides: TGCGCCAGCAGCTTATCAGGGGGTTCGGGCCAAGAGACCCAGTACTTC. It encodes CASSLSGGSGQETQYF.

The chain carries TRBV2 and TRBJ2-7, with D possibly being TRBD1 (6 bases). The ends were cut back, 6 bases at V and 3 bases at J, with 18 bases in the middle. Per the germline V gene, CDR1 is SNHLY and CDR2 is FYNNEI. The CDR3 has 15 residues. This CDR3 is CASRSNGQSVYEQYF. The CDR3 DNA reads as TGTGCCAGCAGGAGTAATGGACAGTCAGTCTACGAGCAGTACTTC.

V and J are TRBV11-2 and TRBJ1-5, with 7 bases aligning to TRBD1. The V gene end was trimmed by 6 bases and the J gene end by 6 bases; junction bases not matched to a gene: 8. The germline V gene has CDR1 SGHAT and CDR2 FQNNGV. The CDR3 covers 14 residues. CDR3: CASRSQGKFQPQHF. The CDR3 nucleotides are TGTGCCAGCAGATCACAGGGGAAATTTCAGCCCCAGCATTTT.

The chain links TRBV6-5 to TRBJ2-7; 8 bases are a match to TRBD1. The germline V gene encodes CDR1 MNHEY and CDR2 SVGAGI. The CDR3 length is 15 residues. The trim removed 4 bases at V and 3 bases at J, leaving 8 bases unmatched. CDR3 in DNA: TGTGCCAGCAGTTTTACCGGGACAGGTGGCTACGAGCAGTACTTC. This gives the protein CASSFTGTGGYEQYF.

The V gene is TRBV14, the J gene TRBJ2-3, with a weak D call TRBD2 (5 bases). Germline V gene sequence: CDR1 SGHDN, CDR2 FVKESK. CDR3 length: 13 amino acids. V gave up 3 bases and J gave up 7 bases, with 11 bases separating them. The chain's CDR3 is CASSQGKTNTQYF. In DNA form, the CDR3 reads TGTGCCAGCAGCCAGGGAAAGACTAATACGCAGTATTTT.

The chain couples TRBV7-6 to TRBJ2-2; 7 bases agree with TRBD1. The V segment lost 4 bases and the J segment 4 bases; nucleotides outside the gene matches: 3. Germline loops: CDR1 SGHVS, CDR2 FNYEAQ. This CDR3 comprises 14 residues. The CDR3 loop reads CASSWTGPTGELFF. As DNA, the CDR3 is TGTGCCAGCAGCTGGACAGGCCCCACCGGGGAGCTGTTTTTT. Based on the CDR3 plus reference TRBV7-6 and TRBJ2-2, the full variable domain is GAGVSQSPRYKVTKRGQDVALRCDPISGHVSLYWYRQALGQGPEFLTYFNYEAQQDKSGLPNDRFSAERPEGSISTLTIQRTEQRDSAMYRCASSWTGPTGELFFGEGSRLTVL.